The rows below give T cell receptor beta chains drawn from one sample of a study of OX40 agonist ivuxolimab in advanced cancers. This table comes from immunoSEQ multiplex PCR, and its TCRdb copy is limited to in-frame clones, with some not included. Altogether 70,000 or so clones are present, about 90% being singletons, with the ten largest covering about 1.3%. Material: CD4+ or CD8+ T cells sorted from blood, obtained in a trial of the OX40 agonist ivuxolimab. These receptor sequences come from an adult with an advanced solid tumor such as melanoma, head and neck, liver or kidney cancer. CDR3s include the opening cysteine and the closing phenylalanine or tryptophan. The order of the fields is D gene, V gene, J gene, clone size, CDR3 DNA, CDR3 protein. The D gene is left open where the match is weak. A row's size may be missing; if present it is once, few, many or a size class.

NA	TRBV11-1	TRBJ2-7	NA	TGTGCCAGCAGCTTAGTTATTTGGGGGAATTCGTCCTACGAGCAGTACTTC	CASSLVIWGNSSYEQYF
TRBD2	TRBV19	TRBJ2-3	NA	TGTGCCAGTAGTATTTGGGCTAGCGGGAGAACAGATACGCAGTATTTT	CASSIWASGRTDTQYF
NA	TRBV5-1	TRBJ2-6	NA	TGCGCCAGCAGCTTGGGTTGGGAGGCCAACGTCCTGACTTTC	CASSLGWEANVLTF
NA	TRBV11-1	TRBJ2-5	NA	TGTGCCAGCAGCTTAGCGGGCAGGGGGGTTCTGGGGACCCAGTACTTC	CASSLAGRGVLGTQYF
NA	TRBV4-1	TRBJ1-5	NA	TGCGCCAGCAGCCAAGTTGGCGGCAATCAGCCCCAGCATTTT	CASSQVGGNQPQHF
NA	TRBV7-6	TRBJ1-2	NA	TGTGCCAGCAGCCCGGGACACTCTAACTATGGCTACACCTTC	CASSPGHSNYGYTF
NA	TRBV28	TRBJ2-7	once	TGTGCCAGCAGTTTAGGGACACCCCCTTACGAGCAGTACTTC	CASSLGTPPYEQYF
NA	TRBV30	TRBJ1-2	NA	TGTGCCTGGAGGGAGGGCTCGACTTCTAACTATGGCTACACCTTC	CAWREGSTSNYGYTF
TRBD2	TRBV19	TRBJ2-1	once	TGTGCCAGTAGTATAAGTAGCGGGAGTATCAACAATGAGCAGTTCTTC	CASSISSGSINNEQFF
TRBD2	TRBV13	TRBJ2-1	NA	TGTGCCAGCAGCTGGGAGGGAGGGACCTACAATGAGCAGTTCTTC	CASSWEGGTYNEQFF
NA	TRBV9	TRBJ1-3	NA	TGTGCCAGCAGCACGGACTCTGGAAACACCATATATTTT	CASSTDSGNTIYF
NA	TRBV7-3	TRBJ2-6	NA	TGTGCCAGCGGCGGGAATGGGGCCAACGTCCTGACTTTC	CASGGNGANVLTF
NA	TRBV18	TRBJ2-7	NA	TGTGCCAGCTCACCGGGACGGACATTGGTTTACGAGCAGTACTTC	CASSPGRTLVYEQYF
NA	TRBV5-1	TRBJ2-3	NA	TGCGCCAGCAGCTTGGTAGCTTTGTCCCGAGCTACAGATACGCAGTATTTT	CASSLVALSRATDTQYF
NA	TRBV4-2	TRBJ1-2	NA	TGTGCCAGCAGCCAAGATCAAGCAGGGGCCTATGGCTACACCTTC	CASSQDQAGAYGYTF
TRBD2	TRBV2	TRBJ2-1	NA	TGTGCCAGCAAACGGACTAGCGGGACCTCCAATGAGCAGTTCTTC	CASKRTSGTSNEQFF
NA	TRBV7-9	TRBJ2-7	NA	TGTGCCAGCAGCTTTAGGGACTACGAGCAGTACTTC	CASSFRDYEQYF